A single sample gave rise to the 3 T cell receptor beta chains below, sequenced in a study of T cell changes during pregnancy in multiple sclerosis. The repertoire was sequenced with immunoSEQ multiplex PCR; TCRdb's copy has only in-frame clones and lacks some. The sample lists 90,000 to 150,000 clones, around 93% occurring once. This specimen consisted of peripheral blood, obtained before pregnancy. The receptors stem from a female donor with multiple sclerosis, enrolled in a pregnancy study.

This clone was seen a handful of times. This chain links TRBV2 with TRBJ1-2; D uncertain. The V end was cut by 6 bases, the J end by 4 bases, with 12 bases between. Germline-derived CDR1 and CDR2 are SNHLY and FYNNEI. The CDR3 has 13 residues. The CDR3 DNA sequence: TGTGCCAGCAGCCCGATAGTGCGCTATGGCTACACCTTC. It encodes CASSPIVRYGYTF.

This chain connects TRBV7-9 to TRBJ1-2; D is uncertain. V was clipped by 1 base and J by 7 bases, with 7 bases between them. The CDR3 covers 12 residues. Germline lookup yields CDR1 SEHNR and CDR2 FQNEAQ (reference sequence). As DNA, the CDR3 is TGTGCCAGCAGCTTAGTGCCAGGTGGCTACACCTTC. Translation: CASSLVPGGYTF.

The chain joins TRBV30 to TRBJ2-7; TRBD1 might be the D (5 bases). Trimming took off 0 bases at V and 3 bases at J, with 27 bases between the two ends. CDR3 length: 19 residues. Germline CDR1 reads GTSNPN; CDR2 reads SVGIG (reference sequence). CDR3 nucleotide sequence: TGTGCCTGGAGTGTTGACCAGGGAAGATTCACCCCCGAGCACTACGAGCAGTACTTC. It translates to CAWSVDQGRFTPEHYEQYF.